One sample yielded the 21 T cell receptor beta chains listed below, sequenced in a study of regulatory T cells in long-lasting Graves disease (dated by TCRdb to 2020 to 2022). This specimen's time point label, interpreted: persistent/refractory GD, antithyroid drugs over 5 years with positive TRAb. For both TCR sequencing and RNA sequencing, RNA was extracted from PBMCs in TRIzol. Receptor amplification or capture employed multiplex PCR. The run used an Illumina HiSeq 4000. CDR3 regions were amplified by Arm-PCR with iRepertoire HTBI primers to construct TCR beta libraries. Using fastp at Q25 and MiXCR, TCRdb reprocessed the public reads and kept productive beta chains. A single entry per CDR3 protein holds the most common genes and DNA from its merged rows. Counted in this sample were roughly 300,000 distinct CDR3 sequences; about 18% of them appeared once. About 29% of the sample is taken by the ten largest.

The source was peripheral blood mononuclear cells (PBMCs), collected when the disease was refractory, from a patient treated with antithyroid drugs. Receptor source: a female donor with Graves disease.

The table lists this clonotype with a few counts. V is TRBV12-5 and J is TRBJ2-7; no clear D gene. The germline CDR1 and CDR2 sequences are LGHNT and FRNRAP. The CDR3 extends over 14 amino acids. Trimming shortened V by 5 bases and J by 0 bases, and 11 bases separated the two germline ends. The CDR3 reads CASGLAGFSYEQYF. CDR3 bases: TGTGCTAGTGGTCTCGCCGGTTTCTCCTACGAGCAGTACTTC.

This clonotype was observed a handful of times. The V gene is TRBV7-9, the J gene TRBJ1-1; D call uncertain. V was cut by 6 bases and J by 8 bases, with 13 bases left in between. This CDR3 is 12 amino acids long. From germline, CDR1 is SEHNR and CDR2 FQNEAQ (reference sequence). CDR3 region: CASSSDLREAFF. CDR3 nucleotides: TGTGCCAGCAGTTCTGACTTGAGGGAAGCTTTCTTT.

CDR3 nucleotides: TGTGCCAGCAGTGAAGCTGGGGGGGACACTGAAGCTTTCTTT. Translation gives CASSEAGGDTEAFF. The chain uses TRBV6-1 and TRBJ1-1; a weak D match, TRBD1 (5 bases). Trimming pared 0 bases from V and 3 bases from J, leaving 8 bases between. Germline assignment: CDR1 MNHNS and CDR2 SASEGT. The CDR3 is made up of 14 amino acids.

This clonotype was observed a handful of times. The chain carries TRBV30 and TRBJ2-2, with TRBD2 matching over 7 bases. After removal of 1 base from V and 6 bases from J, the junction contained 2 bases not matched to a gene. CDR1 GTSNPN and CDR2 SVGIG come from the germline V gene (reference sequence). This CDR3 spans 13 amino acids. CDR3 nucleotide sequence: TGTGCCTGGAGTGGGGGGGGGTCCGGGGAGCTGTTTTTT. Its protein is CAWSGGGSGELFF.

V and J are TRBV7-9 and TRBJ2-5; 7 nucleotides align to TRBD2. Germline assignment: CDR1 SEHNR and CDR2 FQNEAQ (reference sequence). The CDR3 totals 17 residues. V lost 3 bases to trimming and J lost 6 bases; unmatched junction nucleotides: 16. CDR3 sequence: CASSFWRGGPDGKTQYF. CDR3 in DNA: TGTGCCAGCAGCTTCTGGCGGGGAGGGCCCGACGGAAAGACCCAGTACTTC. Drawing the rest from reference TRBV7-9 and TRBJ2-5, the complete variable domain is DTGVSQNPRHKITKRGQNVTFRCDPISEHNRLYWYRQTLGQGPEFLTYFQNEAQLEKSRLLSDRFSAERPKGSFSTLEIQRTEQGDSAMYLCASSFWRGGPDGKTQYFGPGTRLLVL.

This clonotype has more than one count but fewer than ten. The V and J genes are TRBV10-2 and TRBJ1-6; TRBD1 agrees at 8 bases. Germline lookup yields CDR1 WSHSY and CDR2 SAAADI. The CDR3 length is 15 residues. With 6 bases clipped from V and 6 bases from J, the junction kept 7 bases outside the gene matches. CDR3 region: CASSLGQGINSPLHF. CDR3 DNA sequence: TGCGCCAGCAGCCTCGGACAGGGAATTAATTCACCCCTCCACTTT.

Many counts were recorded for this clonotype. The gene calls are TRBV6-5 and TRBJ1-2; 12 bases map to TRBD1. The ends lost 4 bases at V and 8 bases at J; junction bases unmatched: 8. The germline V gene encodes CDR1 MNHEY and CDR2 SVGAGI. This CDR3 is built from 15 residues. The CDR3 protein is CASSSPGQGAQGYTF. In DNA form, the CDR3 reads TGTGCCAGCAGTTCGCCGGGACAGGGGGCGCAGGGCTACACCTTC.

This clonotype was seen just once. A read error is likely here: a far larger clone is one base away. The chain's CDR3 is CASSYGPTEQYF. CDR3 DNA: TGTGCCAGCAGTTACGGCCCCACTGAGCAGTACTTC. This chain links TRBV6-5 with TRBJ2-7; D gene ambiguous. Germline values: CDR1 MNHEY, CDR2 SVGAGI. This CDR3 region has 12 residues. Trimming shortened V by 2 bases and J by 7 bases, and 9 bases separated the two germline ends.

This clonotype was seen only a few times. This sequence joins TRBV6-2 or TRBV6-3 and TRBJ1-1; D call uncertain. V dropped 4 bases and J dropped 1 base, with 16 bases sitting between them. Germline V CDR1 and CDR2: MNHEY, SVGEGT. CDR3 length: 16 amino acids. The chain's CDR3 is CASSFFGSPQNTEAFF. The CDR3 DNA reads as TGTGCCAGCAGTTTTTTCGGCTCGCCCCAGAACACTGAAGCTTTCTTT.

The genes are TRBV7-6 and TRBJ1-4; D might be TRBD1 (5 bases). The CDR3 is 16 residues long. Per the germline V gene, CDR1 is SGHVS and CDR2 is FNYEAQ. Trimming took off 5 bases at V and 5 bases at J, with 18 bases between the two ends. CDR3 residues: CASSRIYGGDNEKLFF. DNA of the CDR3: TGTGCCAGCAGCCGTATCTATGGGGGGGACAATGAAAAACTGTTTTTT.

This clonotype was seen only a few times. The chain carries TRBV28 and TRBJ2-7, with TRBD1 as a possible D gene (6 bases). Per the germline V gene, CDR1 is MDHEN and CDR2 is SYDVKM. Trimming left V 7 bases short and J 3 bases short, with 13 bases between. The CDR3 contains 13 residues. This CDR3 is CASTRTVGYEQYF. CDR3 sequence (DNA): TGTGCCAGCACCCGGACAGTCGGCTACGAGCAGTACTTC.

This clonotype was observed at least ten times. The rearrangement links TRBV27 to TRBJ1-1; D is uncertain. Germline V lookup: CDR1 MNHEY, CDR2 SMNVEV (reference sequence). Trimming removed 8 bases at V and 4 bases at J, with 17 bases between. The CDR3 extends over 14 amino acids. CDR3 sequence: CASGHGRMSTEAFF. CDR3 in DNA: TGTGCCAGCGGGCACGGTCGAATGAGCACTGAAGCTTTCTTT.

This clonotype was seen repeatedly, ten times or more. J is TRBJ2-7 and V is TRBV9, with TRBD1 matching over 9 bases. Looked up from germline, CDR1 is SGDLS and CDR2 is YYNGEE. The CDR3 has 14 residues. V was pared by 0 bases and J by 2 bases, with 0 bases of the junction left unmatched. CDR3 in DNA: TGTGCCAGCAGCGTAGGGGACAGGGCCTACGAGCAGTACTTC. Translating gives CASSVGDRAYEQYF.

This clonotype came up many times. The V call is TRBV12-3 or TRBV12-4, the J call TRBJ2-1, with 9 bases that match TRBD1. CDR3 size: 18 residues. Unmatched junction bases numbered 8, after V lost 0 bases and J lost 2 bases. The CDR3 DNA reads TGTGCCAGCAGTTTAGCGCTGGGGACAGGGAAAGCCTACAATGAGCAGTTCTTC. This gives the protein CASSLALGTGKAYNEQFF.

Many counts were recorded for this clonotype. The CDR3 nucleotides are TGTGCCAGCATCGGGACAGGAACTTCACCCCTCCACTTT. It specifies CASIGTGTSPLHF. The chain has TRBV2 and TRBJ1-6; TRBD1 matches 8 bases. CDR3 length: 13 residues. V trimming: 7 bases; J trimming: 9 bases; junction bases outside the gene matches: 5. Germline-derived CDR1 and CDR2 are SNHLY and FYNNEI.

This CDR3 is CASSYDGQGVSNQPQHF. CDR3 nucleotide sequence: TGTGCCAGCAGTTATGATGGACAGGGGGTATCCAATCAGCCCCAGCATTTT. The chain has TRBV6-2 or TRBV6-3 and TRBJ1-5, with TRBD1 identical over 10 bases. J was trimmed by 3 bases and V by 3 bases; bases with no gene match: 8. Per germline, CDR1 MNHEY and CDR2 SVGEGT. This CDR3 has 17 residues.

There are many counts of this clonotype. The chain has TRBV5-1 and TRBJ1-6; unclear D gene. Deletions cut 2 bases from V and 8 bases from J, with 8 bases between. Germline lookup yields CDR1 SGHRS and CDR2 YFSETQ. The CDR3 is 13 amino acids. CDR3 coding DNA: TGCGCCAGCAGCTTTGAGGGTGATTCACCCCTCCACTTT. Protein sequence: CASSFEGDSPLHF.

This clonotype was recorded at least ten times. V usage is TRBV7-2 and J usage is TRBJ2-5; D is possibly TRBD2 (5 bases). The CDR3 totals 14 residues. Trimming took 0 bases from V and 2 from J, leaving 7 bases between them. Germline-derived CDR1 and CDR2 are SGHTA and FQGNSA. The DNA of the CDR3 is TGTGCCAGCAGCTTAGCGAGGGATCAAGAGACCCAGTACTTC. Protein sequence: CASSLARDQETQYF.

This clonotype showed up many times. V is TRBV18 and J is TRBJ1-4, with 8 nucleotides matching TRBD1. Unmatched junction bases numbered 7, after V lost 8 bases and J lost 5 bases. The CDR3 consists of 14 residues. Germline values: CDR1 KGHSH, CDR2 LQKENI. The chain's CDR3 is CASSTGTGNEKLFF. For the CDR3, the DNA is TGTGCCAGCAGCACCGGGACAGGAAATGAAAAACTGTTTTTT.

This clonotype was observed a handful of times. The gene calls are TRBV6-1 and TRBJ2-5; tentatively, D is TRBD2 (7 bases). The CDR3 sequence is 19 residues long. Per germline, CDR1 MNHNS and CDR2 SASEGT. Trimming stripped 6 bases from V and 3 bases from J, with 29 bases between. The CDR3 loop is CASSTQGPRFWGGKETQYF. The CDR3 DNA is TGTGCCAGCAGCACCCAGGGGCCTAGGTTTTGGGGGGGGAAAGAGACCCAGTACTTC.

In its sample, this clonotype was seen many times. The chain has TRBV5-1 and TRBJ2-7, with a possible D match to TRBD2 (6 bases). The V gene lost 0 bases and the J gene lost 3 bases, with 13 bases spanning the gap. The germline V gene encodes CDR1 SGHRS and CDR2 YFSETQ. The CDR3 spans 15 residues. CDR3 sequence (DNA): TGCGCCAGCAGCTTGGCGGGAGAAAAAGTCTACGAGCAGTACTTC. Translated, it gives CASSLAGEKVYEQYF.